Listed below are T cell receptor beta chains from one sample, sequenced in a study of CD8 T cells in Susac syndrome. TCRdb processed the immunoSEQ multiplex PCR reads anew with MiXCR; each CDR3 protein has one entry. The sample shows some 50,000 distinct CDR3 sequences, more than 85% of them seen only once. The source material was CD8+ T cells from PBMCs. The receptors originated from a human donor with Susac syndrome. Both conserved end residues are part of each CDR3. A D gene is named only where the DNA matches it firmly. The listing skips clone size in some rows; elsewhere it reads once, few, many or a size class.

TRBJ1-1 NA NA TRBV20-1 CSARETAYTEAFF TGCAGTGCTAGAGAGACAGCGTACACTGAAGCTTTCTTT
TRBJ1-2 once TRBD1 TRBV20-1 CSARDAGTGGEGGYTF TGCAGTGCTAGAGATGCGGGGACAGGGGGCGAGGGTGGCTACACCTTC
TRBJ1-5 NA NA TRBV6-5 CASSWGSNQPQHF TGTGCCAGCAGTTGGGGTAGCAATCAGCCCCAGCATTTT
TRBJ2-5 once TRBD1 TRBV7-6 CASSLNLGQVERETQYF TGTGCCAGCAGCTTAAACCTGGGACAGGTCGAGAGGGAGACCCAGTACTTC
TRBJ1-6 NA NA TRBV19 CASSEGQINSPLHF TGTGCCAGTAGTGAAGGACAGATAAATTCACCCCTCCACTTT
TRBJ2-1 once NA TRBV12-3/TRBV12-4 CASSFIPYNEQFF TGTGCCAGCAGTTTTATCCCCTACAATGAGCAGTTCTTC
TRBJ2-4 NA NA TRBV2 CASTRAGQQYF TGTGCCAGCACGAGGGCGGGACAGCAGTACTTC
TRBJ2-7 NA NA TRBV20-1 CSARDRTMRNEQYF TGCAGTGCTAGAGACAGGACTATGAGGAACGAGCAGTACTTC
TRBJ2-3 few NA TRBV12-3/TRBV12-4 CASSFPDTQYF TGTGCCAGCAGTTTTCCAGATACGCAGTATTTT
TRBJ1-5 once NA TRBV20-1 CSAGQTGSNQPQHF TGCAGTGCTGGACAGACCGGTAGCAATCAGCCCCAGCATTTT
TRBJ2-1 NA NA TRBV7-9 CASSLGQDEFF TGTGCCAGCAGCTTAGGACAGGATGAGTTCTTC
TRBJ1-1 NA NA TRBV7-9 CASSSAPGMNTEAFF TGTGCCAGCAGCTCCGCGCCCGGGATGAACACTGAAGCTTTCTTT
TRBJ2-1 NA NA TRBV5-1 CASSSPGRQFF TGCGCCAGCAGCTCCCCGGGACGGCAGTTCTTC
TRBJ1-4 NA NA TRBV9 CASSVYGGMGEKLFF TGTGCCAGCAGCGTATATGGTGGAATGGGTGAAAAACTGTTTTTT
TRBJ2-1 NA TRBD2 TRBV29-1 CSLGGNEQFF TGCAGCCTGGGGGGGAATGAGCAGTTCTTC
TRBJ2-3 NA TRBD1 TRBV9 CASSTTGGASDTQYF TGTGCCAGCAGCACGACAGGGGGCGCATCAGATACGCAGTATTTT
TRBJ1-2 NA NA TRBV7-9 CASSLVGAPTGYTF TGTGCCAGCAGCTTAGTCGGGGCGCCGACTGGCTACACCTTC
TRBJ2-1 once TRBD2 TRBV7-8 CASSWRREGNNEQFF TGTGCCAGCAGCTGGAGGAGGGAGGGGAACAATGAGCAGTTCTTC
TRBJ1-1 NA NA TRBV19 CASNHNTEAFF TGTGCCAGTAATCATAACACTGAAGCTTTCTTT
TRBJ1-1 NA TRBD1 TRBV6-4 CASSPRTGAEAFF TGTGCCAGCAGTCCTCGAACAGGGGCTGAAGCTTTCTTT
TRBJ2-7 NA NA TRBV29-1 CSVGTAYEQYF TGCAGCGTTGGAACAGCCTACGAGCAGTACTTC
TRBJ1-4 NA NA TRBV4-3 CASSPLTRGASNEKLFF TGCGCCAGCAGCCCACTTACTCGAGGGGCCTCTAATGAAAAACTGTTTTTT
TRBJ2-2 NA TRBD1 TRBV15 CATSRDGTGSMWDTGELFF TGTGCCACCAGCAGGGATGGGACAGGGTCAATGTGGGACACCGGGGAGCTGTTTTTT
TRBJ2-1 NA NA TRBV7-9 CASSYSGEQFF TGTGCCAGCAGCTATTCGGGAGAGCAGTTCTTC
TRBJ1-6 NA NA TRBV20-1 CSAREEGSYNSPLHF TGCAGTGCTAGGGAGGAGGGCTCCTATAATTCACCCCTCCACTTT
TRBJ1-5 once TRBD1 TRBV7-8 CASSPPGTGYNQPQHF TGTGCCAGCAGCCCCCCCGGGACAGGGTACAATCAGCCCCAGCATTTT
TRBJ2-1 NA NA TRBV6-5 CASSYSYLSEEQFF TGTGCCAGCAGTTACTCGTATCTGTCGGAGGAGCAGTTCTTC
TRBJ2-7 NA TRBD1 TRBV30 CAWSTRQGLSSYEQYF TGTGCCTGGAGTACGCGACAGGGGTTAAGCTCCTACGAGCAGTACTTC
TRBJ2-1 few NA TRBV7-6 CASSPERSYNEQFF TGTGCTAGCAGCCCCGAGAGATCCTACAATGAGCAGTTCTTC
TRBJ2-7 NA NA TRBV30 CAWSSGWDEQYF TGTGCCTGGTCTTCGGGGTGGGACGAGCAGTACTTC
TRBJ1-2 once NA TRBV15 CATSRGGDTSNYGYTF TGTGCCACCAGCAGAGGTGGGGACACCTCTAACTATGGCTACACCTTC
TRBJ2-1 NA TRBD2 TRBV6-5 CASRLAGGPGEQFF TGTGCCAGCAGACTAGCGGGGGGGCCTGGTGAGCAGTTCTTC
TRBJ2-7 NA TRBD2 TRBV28 CATGLADDEQYF TGTGCCACAGGACTAGCCGACGACGAGCAGTACTTC
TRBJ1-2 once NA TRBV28 CASSLGGDGYTF TGTGCCAGCAGTTTGGGTGGGGACGGCTACACCTTC
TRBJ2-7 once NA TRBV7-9 CASSSPLGHFYEQYF TGTGCCAGCAGCTCCCCTTTAGGACACTTCTACGAGCAGTACTTC
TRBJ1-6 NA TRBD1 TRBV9 CASSVGQGAGSPLHF TGTGCCAGCAGCGTAGGACAGGGGGCAGGTTCACCCCTCCACTTT
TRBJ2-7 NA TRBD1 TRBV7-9 CASSFRRTGPHEQYF TGTGCCAGCAGCTTTAGACGGACAGGGCCTCACGAGCAGTACTTC
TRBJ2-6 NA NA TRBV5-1 CASKSTGSRESGANVLTF TGCGCCAGCAAATCAACCGGGTCCCGCGAGTCTGGGGCCAACGTCCTGACTTTC
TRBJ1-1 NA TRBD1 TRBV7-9 CASRPTGGRTEAFF TGTGCCAGCAGGCCTACAGGGGGTCGCACTGAAGCTTTCTTT
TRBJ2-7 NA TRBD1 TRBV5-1 CASSFFGTGREQYF TGCGCCAGCAGCTTTTTTGGGACAGGCCGCGAGCAGTACTTC
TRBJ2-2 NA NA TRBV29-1 CSVGAGVPGELFF TGCAGCGTTGGTGCAGGCGTCCCCGGGGAGCTGTTTTTT
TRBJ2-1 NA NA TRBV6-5 CASSQGGTGNEQFF TGTGCCAGCAGTCAGGGGGGAACGGGCAATGAGCAGTTCTTC
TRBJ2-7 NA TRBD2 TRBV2 CASSEREGKIYEQYF TGTGCCAGCAGTGAAAGGGAGGGAAAGATCTACGAGCAGTACTTC
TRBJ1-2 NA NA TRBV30 CAWMRAADGYTF TGTGCCTGGATGCGGGCTGCGGACGGCTACACCTTC
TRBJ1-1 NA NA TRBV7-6 CASSSGRRLENTEAFF TGTGCCAGCAGCTCGGGAAGGAGATTAGAGAACACTGAAGCTTTCTTT
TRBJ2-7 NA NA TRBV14 CASSQVAGSSYEQYF TGTGCCAGCAGCCAAGTGGCAGGGTCCTCCTACGAGCAGTACTTC
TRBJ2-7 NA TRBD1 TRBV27 CASSTFRDRDYEQYF TGTGCCAGCAGTACCTTCCGGGACAGGGACTACGAGCAGTACTTC
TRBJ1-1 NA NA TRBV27 CASSPTDPNTEAFF TGTGCCAGCAGTCCAACCGACCCGAACACTGAAGCTTTCTTT
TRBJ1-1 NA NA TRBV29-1 CPINFRMNTEAFF TGCCCTATCAACTTTCGAATGAACACTGAAGCTTTCTTT
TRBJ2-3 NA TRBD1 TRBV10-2 CASSQGVRLLDTQYF TGCGCCAGCAGTCAGGGGGTTAGGTTGTTGGATACGCAGTATTTT
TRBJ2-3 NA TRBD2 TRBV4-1 CASSQAGTSGGFSDTQYF TGCGCCAGCAGCCAAGCCGGGACTAGCGGGGGTTTCTCCGATACGCAGTATTTT
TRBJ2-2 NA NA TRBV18 CASSPLGQTNTGELFF TGTGCCAGCTCACCTTTGGGGCAGACGAACACCGGGGAGCTGTTTTTT
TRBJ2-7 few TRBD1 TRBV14 CASSYGQGTGEQYF TGTGCCAGCAGCTACGGACAGGGGACGGGGGAGCAGTACTTC
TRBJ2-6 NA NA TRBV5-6 CASSWVAGANVLTF TGTGCCAGCAGCTGGGTAGCTGGGGCCAACGTCCTGACTTTC
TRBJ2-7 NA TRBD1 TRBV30 CAWRQGSYEQYF TGTGCCTGGAGACAGGGGAGCTACGAGCAGTACTTC
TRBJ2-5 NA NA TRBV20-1 CSASRELQETQYF TGCAGTGCTAGTCGTGAGCTCCAAGAGACCCAGTACTTC